A selection of T cell receptor beta chains follows, all from one sample in a study of immune cell composition in non-small cell lung cancer. The repertoire was sequenced with immunoSEQ multiplex PCR; TCRdb's copy has only in-frame clones and lacks some. Of 7,300 or so clones in the sample, approximately 78% were seen once. Sequencing was done on a sample of lung tumor tissue. These receptors were obtained from a human donor with non-small cell lung cancer. Both conserved end residues are part of each CDR3. Fields, in order: clone size, J gene, V gene, D gene, CDR3 protein, CDR3 DNA. D genes are given only for firm matches. Clone sizes are given selectively: once, few, many, or a class where the clone is expanded.

few	TRBJ1-1	TRBV25-1	NA	CASSAWTANTEAFF	TGTGCCAGCAGCGCATGGACAGCGAACACTGAAGCTTTCTTT
NA	TRBJ1-2	TRBV4-3	TRBD1	CASSQAGQGNYGYTF	TGCGCCAGCAGCCAAGCTGGACAGGGGAACTATGGCTACACCTTC
NA	TRBJ1-6	TRBV11-2	TRBD1	CASSLGQGNSPLHF	TGTGCCAGCAGCTTAGGACAGGGGAATTCACCCCTCCACTTT
NA	TRBJ2-1	TRBV27	TRBD1	CASSYDRALLNEQFF	TGTGCCAGCAGCTACGACAGGGCTCTGTTGAATGAGCAGTTCTTC
NA	TRBJ1-1	TRBV11-3	TRBD1	CASSLGQGNTEAFF	TGTGCCAGCAGCTTAGGACAGGGCAACACTGAAGCTTTCTTT
NA	TRBJ1-6	TRBV5-2	NA	CASSLTGGYNSPLHF	TGTGCCAGCAGCTTGACAGGGGGGTATAATTCACCCCTCCACTTT
few	TRBJ1-5	TRBV6-8	NA	CASSYSPNQPQHF	TGTGCCAGCAGTTACAGCCCCAATCAGCCCCAGCATTTT
NA	TRBJ2-2	TRBV28	NA	CASSLYRTVNTGELFF	TGTGCCAGCAGTCTTTATCGGACAGTAAACACCGGGGAGCTGTTTTTT
NA	TRBJ2-3	TRBV10-3	NA	CAISEPRGTSTDTQYF	TGTGCCATCAGTGAGCCCCGAGGGACTAGCACAGATACGCAGTATTTT
NA	TRBJ2-3	TRBV7-3	TRBD1	CASSSRGGGVADTQYF	TGTGCCAGCAGCTCGAGAGGGGGCGGTGTGGCAGATACGCAGTATTTT
NA	TRBJ1-6	TRBV7-9	NA	CASSLRAKGSPLHF	TGTGCCAGCAGCTTACGGGCTAAGGGTTCACCCCTCCACTTT
NA	TRBJ2-1	TRBV7-6	NA	CASSSEGGHPYNEQFF	TGTGCCAGCAGCTCCGAGGGGGGGCATCCCTACAATGAGCAGTTCTTC
NA	TRBJ2-7	TRBV5-6	NA	CASSPGSSYEQYF	TGTGCCAGCAGCCCGGGGAGTTCCTACGAGCAGTACTTC
NA	TRBJ1-5	TRBV11-3	NA	CASSLHGGAEQPQHF	TGTGCCAGCAGCTTGCACGGGGGGGCCGAACAGCCCCAGCATTTT
NA	TRBJ1-5	TRBV7-9	NA	CASSALSGYQPQHF	TGTGCCAGCAGCGCACTATCCGGGTATCAGCCCCAGCATTTT
NA	TRBJ1-2	TRBV5-5	NA	CASSLQWNSEGYTF	TGTGCCAGCAGCTTGCAGTGGAACTCGGAGGGCTACACCTTC
once	TRBJ1-6	TRBV6-1	NA	CASRAGQGNSPLHF	TGTGCCAGCAGAGCAGGGCAGGGGAATTCACCCCTCCACTTT
NA	TRBJ1-4	TRBV19	TRBD1	CASDRGATNEKLFF	TGTGCCAGTGACAGGGGCGCAACTAATGAAAAACTGTTTTTT
NA	TRBJ1-5	TRBV7-2	NA	CASSLGGSFNQPQHF	TGTGCCAGCAGCCTAGGAGGCAGCTTCAATCAGCCCCAGCATTTT
few	TRBJ1-1	TRBV4-3	NA	CASSQEWPENTEAFF	TGCGCCAGCAGCCAAGAGTGGCCCGAGAACACTGAAGCTTTCTTT
once	TRBJ2-1	TRBV7-2	NA	CASSFFDNEQFF	TGTGCCAGCAGCTTTTTCGACAATGAGCAGTTCTTC
NA	TRBJ1-3	TRBV27	NA	CASSFRDTPGNTIYF	TGTGCCAGCAGTTTCCGGGACACTCCTGGAAACACCATATATTTT
NA	TRBJ1-5	TRBV7-2	NA	CASGQQGYSNQPQHF	TGTGCCAGCGGGCAACAGGGTTATAGCAATCAGCCCCAGCATTTT
NA	TRBJ2-2	TRBV7-3	NA	CASSLMENTGELFF	TGTGCCAGCAGCTTAATGGAAAACACCGGGGAGCTGTTTTTT
NA	TRBJ2-1	TRBV5-1	NA	CASSLESYNEQFF	TGCGCCAGCAGCTTGGAATCATACAATGAGCAGTTCTTC
NA	TRBJ1-5	TRBV6-5	TRBD1	CASQNRGDNQPQHF	TGTGCCAGCCAGAACAGGGGAGACAATCAGCCCCAGCATTTT
NA	TRBJ1-4	TRBV30	NA	CAWSPGEKLFF	TGTGCCTGGAGCCCCGGGGAAAAACTGTTTTTT
NA	TRBJ1-1	TRBV30	TRBD1	CAWSLRDRVSNTEAFF	TGTGCCTGGAGTCTCCGGGACAGGGTTTCGAACACTGAAGCTTTCTTT
NA	TRBJ1-6	TRBV18	NA	CASSLSAYNSPLHF	TGTGCCAGCTCCCTGTCCGCCTATAATTCACCCCTCCACTTT
NA	TRBJ2-1	TRBV5-6	TRBD2	CASSLATSGGKYNEQFF	TGTGCCAGCAGCTTGGCGACTAGCGGGGGGAAATACAATGAGCAGTTCTTC
NA	TRBJ1-3	TRBV5-6	NA	CASSVGTAPGNTIYF	TGTGCCAGCAGCGTCGGGACTGCGCCTGGAAACACCATATATTTT
NA	TRBJ1-1	TRBV27	NA	CASRGWEEAFF	TGTGCCAGCAGGGGCTGGGAGGAAGCTTTCTTT
NA	TRBJ2-5	TRBV28	NA	CASSWVGAQETQYF	TGTGCCAGCAGTTGGGTGGGGGCCCAAGAGACCCAGTACTTC
NA	TRBJ1-2	TRBV5-6	NA	CASSWDHREFYTF	TGTGCCAGCAGCTGGGATCATCGTGAGTTCTACACCTTC
NA	TRBJ2-7	TRBV10-2	NA	CASSRQGGYEQYF	TGCGCCAGCAGTCGCCAGGGAGGCTACGAGCAGTACTTC
large	TRBJ2-7	TRBV4-3	TRBD2	CASSQSTSGDDEQYF	TGCGCCAGCAGCCAATCTACTAGCGGGGACGACGAGCAGTACTTC
NA	TRBJ2-4	TRBV27	NA	CASSKGRGGALAKNIQYF	TGTGCCAGCAGTAAGGGCAGGGGGGGGGCCCTAGCCAAAAACATTCAGTACTTC
few	TRBJ1-2	TRBV6-5	NA	CASSTGSSGYTF	TGTGCCAGCAGTACCGGGTCCTCTGGCTACACCTTC
NA	TRBJ1-2	TRBV19	TRBD1	CASARQGNYGYTF	TGTGCCAGCGCCCGACAGGGTAACTATGGCTACACCTTC
few	TRBJ2-4	TRBV18	NA	CASSHRHLTPKNIQYF	TGTGCCAGCTCACACAGACACCTAACCCCCAAAAACATTCAGTACTTC
NA	TRBJ1-6	TRBV7-2	NA	CASSLDVGGSPLHF	TGTGCCAGCAGCTTGGACGTAGGAGGGTCACCCCTCCACTTT
NA	TRBJ2-7	TRBV7-9	NA	CASREGLSYEQYF	TGTGCCAGCCGGGAAGGTCTTTCCTACGAGCAGTACTTC
NA	TRBJ2-7	TRBV7-2	NA	CASSLIGVLAPARYEQYF	TGTGCCAGCAGCTTAATTGGGGTTCTGGCGCCCGCAAGATACGAGCAGTACTTC
NA	TRBJ1-2	TRBV6-1	TRBD1	CASLQGSQDGYTF	TGTGCCAGCCTACAGGGGAGTCAGGATGGCTACACCTTC
NA	TRBJ1-1	TRBV10-3	NA	CAISEPSTGLNTEAFF	TGTGCCATCAGTGAGCCTTCAACAGGGTTGAACACTGAAGCTTTCTTT
once	TRBJ1-4	TRBV10-3	TRBD1	CAEWIRDRQDQEKLFF	TGTGCCGAGTGGATACGGGACAGGCAAGACCAGGAAAAACTGTTTTTT
NA	TRBJ2-1	TRBV7-7	NA	CASSLEGGGNEQFF	TGTGCTAGCAGCTTAGAAGGAGGGGGCAATGAGCAGTTCTTC
NA	TRBJ1-1	TRBV29-1	NA	CSVEPGTDTEAFF	TGCAGCGTTGAACCAGGGACGGACACTGAAGCTTTCTTT
NA	TRBJ1-5	TRBV6-1	TRBD1	CASSEAGQRNQPQHF	TGTGCCAGCAGTGAAGCGGGACAGCGCAATCAGCCCCAGCATTTT
few	TRBJ2-5	TRBV7-9	TRBD1	CASSARTGLQETQYF	TGTGCCAGCAGCGCCAGGACAGGGCTCCAAGAGACCCAGTACTTC
NA	TRBJ2-3	TRBV5-4	NA	CASSRRLDSTDTQYF	TGCGCCAGCAGCAGGAGGCTAGATAGCACAGATACGCAGTATTTT
NA	TRBJ2-2	TRBV29-1	NA	CSAGENTGELFF	TGCAGCGCAGGGGAGAACACCGGGGAGCTGTTTTTT
NA	TRBJ2-7	TRBV19	NA	CASSRAPLAYEQYF	TGTGCCAGTAGTAGAGCCCCACTGGCCTACGAGCAGTACTTC
once	TRBJ2-3	TRBV19	TRBD1	CASSMGGQGADTQYF	TGTGCCAGTAGTATGGGGGGACAGGGGGCAGATACGCAGTATTTT
NA	TRBJ1-2	TRBV19	NA	CASSAEDGYTF	TGTGCCAGTAGTGCCGAAGATGGCTACACCTTC